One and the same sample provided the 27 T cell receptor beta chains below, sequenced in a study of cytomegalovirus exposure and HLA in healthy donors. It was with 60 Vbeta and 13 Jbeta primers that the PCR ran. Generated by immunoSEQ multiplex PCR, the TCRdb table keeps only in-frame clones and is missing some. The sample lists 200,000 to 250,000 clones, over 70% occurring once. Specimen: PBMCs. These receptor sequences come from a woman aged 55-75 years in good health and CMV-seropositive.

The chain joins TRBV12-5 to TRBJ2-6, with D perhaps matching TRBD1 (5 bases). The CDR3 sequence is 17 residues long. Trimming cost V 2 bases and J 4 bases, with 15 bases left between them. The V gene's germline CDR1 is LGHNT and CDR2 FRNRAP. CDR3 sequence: CASGLFLGRAGANVLTF. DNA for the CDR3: TGTGCTAGTGGTTTGTTCCTGGGGCGAGCCGGGGCCAACGTCCTGACTTTC.

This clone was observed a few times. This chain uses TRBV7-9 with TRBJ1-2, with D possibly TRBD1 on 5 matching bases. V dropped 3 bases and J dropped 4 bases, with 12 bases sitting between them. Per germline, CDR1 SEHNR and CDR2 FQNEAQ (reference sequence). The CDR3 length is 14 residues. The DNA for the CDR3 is TGTGCCAGCAGCTTGCGGGGGGAAGTCTATGGCTACACCTTC. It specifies CASSLRGEVYGYTF.

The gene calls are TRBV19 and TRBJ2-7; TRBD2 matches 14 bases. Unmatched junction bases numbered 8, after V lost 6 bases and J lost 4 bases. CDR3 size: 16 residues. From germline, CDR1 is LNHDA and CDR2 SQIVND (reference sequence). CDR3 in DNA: TGTGCCAGTAGCTCGGCCGGGACTAGCGGGAGATACGAGCAGTACTTC. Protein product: CASSSAGTSGRYEQYF.

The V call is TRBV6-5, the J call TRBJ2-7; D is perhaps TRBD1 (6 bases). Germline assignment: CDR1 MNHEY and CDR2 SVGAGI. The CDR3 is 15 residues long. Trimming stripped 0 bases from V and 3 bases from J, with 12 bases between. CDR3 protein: CASSYSGAEDYEQYF. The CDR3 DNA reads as TGTGCCAGCAGTTACTCGGGGGCCGAAGACTACGAGCAGTACTTC.

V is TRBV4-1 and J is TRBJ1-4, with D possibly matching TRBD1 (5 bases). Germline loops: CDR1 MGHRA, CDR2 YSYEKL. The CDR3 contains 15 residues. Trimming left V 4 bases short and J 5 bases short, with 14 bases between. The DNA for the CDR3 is TGCGCCAGCAGCCCAGAGGACAAATACAATGAAAAACTGTTTTTT. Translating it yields CASSPEDKYNEKLFF.

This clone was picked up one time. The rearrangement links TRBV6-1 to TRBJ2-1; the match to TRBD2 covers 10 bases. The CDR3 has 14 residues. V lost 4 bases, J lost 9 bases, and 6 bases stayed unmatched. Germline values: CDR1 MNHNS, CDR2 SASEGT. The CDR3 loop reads CASSGASGSFEQFF. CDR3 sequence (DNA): TGTGCCAGCAGTGGGGCTAGCGGGAGCTTTGAGCAGTTCTTC.

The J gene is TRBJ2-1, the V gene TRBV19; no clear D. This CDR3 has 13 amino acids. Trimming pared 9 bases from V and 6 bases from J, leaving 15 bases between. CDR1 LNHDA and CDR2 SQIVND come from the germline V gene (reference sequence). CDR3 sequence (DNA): TGTGCCAGCAGTCCGTACTTTTCCAATGAGCAGTTCTTC. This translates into CASSPYFSNEQFF.

As DNA, the CDR3 is TGTGCCAGCAGCCTAACAGGGTACCACGAGCAGTACTTC. Its protein product is CASSLTGYHEQYF. The V call is TRBV5-5, the J call TRBJ2-7; D is perhaps TRBD1 (6 bases). The CDR3 runs 13 residues. Germline V gives CDR1 SGHKS, CDR2 YYEKEE (reference sequence). V lost 4 bases and J 5 bases, leaving 13 bases between the germline ends.

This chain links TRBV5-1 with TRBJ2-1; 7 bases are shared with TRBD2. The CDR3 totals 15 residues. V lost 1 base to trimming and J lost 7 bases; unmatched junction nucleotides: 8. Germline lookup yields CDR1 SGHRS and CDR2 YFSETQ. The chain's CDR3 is CASSLYSSGSNEQFF. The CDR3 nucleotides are TGCGCCAGCAGCTTGTATTCTAGCGGTTCAAATGAGCAGTTCTTC.

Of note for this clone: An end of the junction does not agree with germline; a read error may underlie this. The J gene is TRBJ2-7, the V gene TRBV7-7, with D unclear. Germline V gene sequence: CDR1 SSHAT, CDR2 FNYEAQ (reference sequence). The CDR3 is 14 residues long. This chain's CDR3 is CASSSGFDSYEQYF. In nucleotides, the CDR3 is TGTGCTAGCAGCTCCGGTTTTGACTCCTACGAGCAGTACTTC.

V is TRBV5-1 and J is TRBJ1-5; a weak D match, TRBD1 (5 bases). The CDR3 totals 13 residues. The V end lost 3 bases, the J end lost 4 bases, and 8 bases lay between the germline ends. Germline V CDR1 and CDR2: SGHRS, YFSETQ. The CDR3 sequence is CASSSGGNQPQHF. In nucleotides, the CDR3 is TGCGCCAGCAGCTCTGGGGGGAATCAGCCCCAGCATTTT. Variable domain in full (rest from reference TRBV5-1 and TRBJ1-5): KAGVTQTPRYLIKTRGQQVTLSCSPISGHRSVSWYQQTPGQGLQFLFEYFSETQRNKGNFPGRFSGRQFSNSRSEMNVSTLELGDSALYLCASSSGGNQPQHFGDGTRLSIL.

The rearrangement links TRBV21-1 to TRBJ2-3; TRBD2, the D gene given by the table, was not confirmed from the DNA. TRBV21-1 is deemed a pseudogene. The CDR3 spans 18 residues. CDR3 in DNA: TGTGCCAGCAGCAAAAAGGGTACGGGAGGGCAGGGAACAGATACGCAGTATTTT. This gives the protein CASSKKGTGGQGTDTQYF.

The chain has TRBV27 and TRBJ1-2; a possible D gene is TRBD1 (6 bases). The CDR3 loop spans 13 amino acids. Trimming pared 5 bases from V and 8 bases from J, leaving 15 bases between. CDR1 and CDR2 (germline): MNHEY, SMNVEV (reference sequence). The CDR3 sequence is CASSPSGGRGYTF. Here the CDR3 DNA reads TGTGCCAGCAGTCCCTCGGGGGGCAGGGGCTACACCTTC.

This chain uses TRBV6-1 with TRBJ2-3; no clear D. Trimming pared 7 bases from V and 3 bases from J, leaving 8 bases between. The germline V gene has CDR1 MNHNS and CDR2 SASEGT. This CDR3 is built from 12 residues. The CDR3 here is CASNQATDTQYF. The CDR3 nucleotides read TGTGCCAGCAACCAAGCTACAGATACGCAGTATTTT.

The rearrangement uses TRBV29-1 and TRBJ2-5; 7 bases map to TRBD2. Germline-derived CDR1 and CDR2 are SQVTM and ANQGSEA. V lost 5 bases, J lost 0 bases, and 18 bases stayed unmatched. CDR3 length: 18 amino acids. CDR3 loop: CSVTSAGVVMSYQETQYF. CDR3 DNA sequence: TGCAGCGTTACAAGCGCGGGAGTCGTTATGTCGTACCAAGAGACCCAGTACTTC.

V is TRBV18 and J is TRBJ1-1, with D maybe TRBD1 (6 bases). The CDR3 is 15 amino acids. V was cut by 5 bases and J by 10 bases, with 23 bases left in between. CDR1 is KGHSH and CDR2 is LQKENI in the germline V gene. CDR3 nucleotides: TGTGCCAGCTCATCAGATGGCAGGGGTCGTTCCGGAGCTTTCTTT. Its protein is CASSSDGRGRSGAFF.

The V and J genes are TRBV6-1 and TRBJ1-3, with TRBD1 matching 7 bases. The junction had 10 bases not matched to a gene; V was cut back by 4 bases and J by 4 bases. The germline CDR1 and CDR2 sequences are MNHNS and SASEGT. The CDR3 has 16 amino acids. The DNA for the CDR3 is TGTGCCAGCAGTGCTAACGACAGGGTGTCAGGAAACACCATATATTTT. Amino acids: CASSANDRVSGNTIYF.

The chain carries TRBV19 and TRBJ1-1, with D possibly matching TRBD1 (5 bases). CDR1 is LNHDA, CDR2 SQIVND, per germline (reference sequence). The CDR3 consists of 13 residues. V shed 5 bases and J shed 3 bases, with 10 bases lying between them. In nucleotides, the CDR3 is TGTGCCAGTAGTTCACAGGCAGACACTGAAGCTTTCTTT. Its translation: CASSSQADTEAFF.

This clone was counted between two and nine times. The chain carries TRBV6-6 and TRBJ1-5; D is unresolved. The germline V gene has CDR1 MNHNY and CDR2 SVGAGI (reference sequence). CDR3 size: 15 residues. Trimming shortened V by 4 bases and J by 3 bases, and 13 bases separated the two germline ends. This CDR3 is CASSSHQDYNQPQHF. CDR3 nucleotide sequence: TGTGCCAGCAGTTCTCATCAGGACTACAATCAGCCCCAGCATTTT.

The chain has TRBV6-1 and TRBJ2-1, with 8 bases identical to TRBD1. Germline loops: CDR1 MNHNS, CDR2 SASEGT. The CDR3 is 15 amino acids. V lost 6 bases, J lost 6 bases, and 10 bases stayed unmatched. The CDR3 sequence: CASRKETGVGNEQFF. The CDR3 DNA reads TGTGCCAGCAGGAAGGAGACAGGGGTTGGCAATGAGCAGTTCTTC.

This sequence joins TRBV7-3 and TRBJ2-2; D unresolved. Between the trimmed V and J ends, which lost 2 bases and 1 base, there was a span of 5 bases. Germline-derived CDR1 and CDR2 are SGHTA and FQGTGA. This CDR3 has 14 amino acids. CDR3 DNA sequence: TGTGCCAGCAGCTTATTCCGGAACACCGGGGAGCTGTTTTTT. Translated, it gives CASSLFRNTGELFF.

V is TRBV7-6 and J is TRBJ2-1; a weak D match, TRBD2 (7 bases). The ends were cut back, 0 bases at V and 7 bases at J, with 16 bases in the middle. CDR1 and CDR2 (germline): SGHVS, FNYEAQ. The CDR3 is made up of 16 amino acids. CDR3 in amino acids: CASSLAMGGRLNEQFF. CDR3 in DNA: TGTGCCAGCAGCTTAGCGATGGGGGGGCGTTTGAATGAGCAGTTCTTC.

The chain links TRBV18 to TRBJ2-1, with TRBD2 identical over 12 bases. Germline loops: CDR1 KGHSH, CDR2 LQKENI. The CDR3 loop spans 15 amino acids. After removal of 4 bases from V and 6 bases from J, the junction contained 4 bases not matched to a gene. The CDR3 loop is CASSLLAGGFNEQFF. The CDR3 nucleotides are TGTGCCAGCTCACTACTAGCGGGAGGTTTCAATGAGCAGTTCTTC.

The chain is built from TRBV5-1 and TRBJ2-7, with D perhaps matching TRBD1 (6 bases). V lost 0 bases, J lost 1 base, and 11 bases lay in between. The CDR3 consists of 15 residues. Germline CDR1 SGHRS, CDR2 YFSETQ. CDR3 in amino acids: CASSLGQARSYEQYF. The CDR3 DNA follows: TGCGCCAGCAGCTTGGGACAGGCCAGATCCTACGAGCAGTACTTC.

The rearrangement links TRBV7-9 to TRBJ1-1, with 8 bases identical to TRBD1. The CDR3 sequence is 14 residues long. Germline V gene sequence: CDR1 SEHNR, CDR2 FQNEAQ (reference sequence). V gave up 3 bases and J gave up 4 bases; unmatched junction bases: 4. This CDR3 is CASSLRQGSTEAFF. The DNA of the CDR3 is TGTGCCAGCAGCTTGCGACAGGGGTCCACTGAAGCTTTCTTT.

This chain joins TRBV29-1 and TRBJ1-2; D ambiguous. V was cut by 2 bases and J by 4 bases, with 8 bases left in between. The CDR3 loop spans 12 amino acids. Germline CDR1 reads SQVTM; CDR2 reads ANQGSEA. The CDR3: CSVESQIYGYTF. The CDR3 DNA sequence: TGCAGCGTTGAATCACAGATCTATGGCTACACCTTC.

CDR3 bases: TGCGCCAGCAGCTTGGGGACACTCCCTGCGATTTACGAGCAGTACTTC. Amino acids: CASSLGTLPAIYEQYF. V is TRBV5-1 and J is TRBJ2-7; D may be TRBD1 (5 bases). Looked up from germline, CDR1 is SGHRS and CDR2 is YFSETQ. V dropped 0 bases and J dropped 4 bases, with 17 bases sitting between them. This CDR3 spans 16 amino acids.